The next 22 T cell receptor beta chains were all read from a single sample in a study of Graves' ophthalmopathy and Graves' hyperthyroidism. RNA transcripts were the source from which TCR beta CDR3 regions were amplified. RT-PCR with HTBI primers came first, then second-round multiplex PCR. TCRdb reprocessed the multiplex PCR reads with MiXCR, giving one entry per CDR3 protein. The sample consists of 500,000 to 600,000 distinct CDR3 sequences, under 45% of them appearing once. Sequenced: peripheral blood or thyroid tissue (not recorded which). The receptors were sampled from an adult man with Graves' hyperthyroidism.

A remark on this clonotype: This could be a read error, since a much larger clone is one nucleotide away. The V call is TRBV9, the J call TRBJ1-1; 7 nucleotides agree with TRBD1. The CDR3 runs to 15 residues. The germline gives CDR1 SGDLS, CDR2 YYNGEE. The J segment lost 4 bases and the V segment lost 4 bases, leaving 10 bases of the junction unmatched. The CDR3 region is CASSRTGDLSTEAFF. CDR3 coding DNA: TGTGCCAGCAGCCGAACAGGGGACTTGAGCACTGAAGCTTTCTTT.

About this clonotype: Being one base from a much bigger clone, this may be a read error. This chain uses TRBV5-8 with TRBJ2-2; D is uncertain. The germline V and J ends were trimmed by 6 bases and 8 bases, with 14 bases remaining between them. The length of the CDR3 is 13 residues. CDR1 is SGHTS and CDR2 is YDEGEE in the germline V gene. The CDR3 spells CASNLGSLGELFF. The CDR3 nucleotides are TGTGCCAGCAATTTAGGGTCGTTAGGGGAGCTGTTTTTT.

This clonotype came up a few times. A much larger clone lies one base from this, so it may be a read error. J is TRBJ1-6 and V is TRBV11-2; D possibly corresponds to TRBD1 (6 bases). Trimming took off 5 bases at V and 7 bases at J, with 15 bases between the two ends. This CDR3 comprises 15 residues. The germline CDR1 and CDR2 sequences are SGHAT and FQNNGV. In DNA, the CDR3 is TGTGCCAGCAGCCCCATGGACAGCCCCAATTCACCCCTCCACTTT. It yields the protein CASSPMDSPNSPLHF.

In the case of this clonotype: At one of its ends the junction is not consistent with the germline gene, which may arise from a read error. CDR3 nucleotides: TGTGCCAGCAGTTTTGGGGGGGGGCTGTTTTTT. Protein sequence: CASSFGGGLFF. V gene TRBV12-3 or TRBV12-4 combines with J gene TRBJ2-2, with TRBD2 matching 7 bases. This CDR3 contains 11 residues.

This chain connects TRBV20-1 to TRBJ2-5, with D possibly matching TRBD2 (6 bases). The V end was cut by 1 base, the J end by 2 bases, with 8 bases between. Per germline, CDR1 DFQATT and CDR2 SNEGSKA (reference sequence). This CDR3 is 13 amino acids long. The CDR3 loop is CSARGGTQETQYF. DNA for the CDR3: TGCAGTGCTAGAGGCGGGACGCAAGAGACCCAGTACTTC.

The V call is TRBV10-3, the J call TRBJ2-7; possibly TRBD1 for D (6 bases). This CDR3 has 13 residues. CDR1 and CDR2 (germline): ENHRY, SYGVKD. V lost 10 bases to trimming and J lost 0 bases, with 13 bases between them. The CDR3: CASRYRVSYEQYF. CDR3 bases: TGTGCCAGCAGATACAGGGTCTCCTACGAGCAGTACTTC.

The rearrangement joins TRBV24-1 to TRBJ2-7; TRBD2 is a possible D gene (5 bases). Trimming took off 1 base at V and 5 bases at J, with 5 bases between the two ends. The CDR3 totals 12 residues. Germline values: CDR1 KGHDR, CDR2 SFDVKD. The CDR3 loop reads CATSDFGNEQYF. The CDR3 DNA follows: TGTGCCACCAGTGATTTCGGGAACGAGCAGTACTTC.

With regard to this clonotype: This could be a read error, since a much larger clone is one nucleotide away. Since no conserved phenylalanine or tryptophan closes the CDR3, a read error is the likely cause. This chain connects TRBV7-2 to TRBJ1-4, with a possible D match to TRBD1 (5 bases). The V and J ends lost 5 bases and 7 bases respectively, with 17 bases between them. The germline gives CDR1 SGHTA, CDR2 FQGNSA. The CDR3 sequence is 15 residues long. CDR3 nucleotide sequence: TGTGCCAGCAGCCGGGGGAGGGAAGGGAGTGAAAAACTGTTTTCT. It specifies CASSRGREGSEKLFS.

The table lists this clonotype with many counts. CDR3 sequence (DNA): TGTGCCAGCAGTTACGGAGACCTCTACGAGCAGTACTTC. Amino acid sequence: CASSYGDLYEQYF. The rearrangement links TRBV6-5 to TRBJ2-7; no reliable D call. CDR3 length equals 13 residues. The V and J ends lost 2 bases and 3 bases respectively, with 8 bases between them. CDR1 is MNHEY and CDR2 is SVGAGI in the germline V gene.

V gene TRBV20-1 combines with J gene TRBJ1-5; 8 bases are shared with TRBD1. This CDR3 region has 14 residues. V trimming: 5 bases; J trimming: 3 bases; junction bases outside the gene matches: 6. The germline V gene encodes CDR1 DFQATT and CDR2 SNEGSKA (reference sequence). The CDR3 DNA reads TGCAGTGCTTCCCGGACAGGGCCCAATCAGCCCCAGCATTTT. It yields the protein CSASRTGPNQPQHF.

The rearrangement uses TRBV2 and TRBJ2-2; 10 positions match TRBD1. Germline V lookup: CDR1 SNHLY, CDR2 FYNNEI. This CDR3 spans 16 amino acids. J lost 4 bases, V lost 4 bases, and 6 bases had no gene match. The CDR3 sequence is CASSGGQGRFTGELFF. DNA for the CDR3: TGTGCCAGCAGTGGGGGACAGGGGAGGTTCACCGGGGAGCTGTTTTTT. The variable domain in full, completed from reference TRBV2 and TRBJ2-2, reads EPEVTQTPSHQVTQMGQEVILRCVPISNHLYFYWYRQILGQKVEFLVSFYNNEISEKSEIFDDQFSVERPDGSNFTLKIRSTKLEDSAMYFCASSGGQGRFTGELFFGEGSRLTVL.

This clonotype was seen ten or more times. The V gene is TRBV14, the J gene TRBJ2-2; D unresolved. Deletions cut 2 bases from V and 6 bases from J, with 4 bases between. The germline V gene encodes CDR1 SGHDN and CDR2 FVKESK. This CDR3 has 12 amino acids. The CDR3 here is CASSQPAGELFF. In nucleotides, the CDR3 is TGTGCCAGCAGCCAACCAGCCGGGGAGCTGTTTTTT.

This clonotype was recorded at least ten times. The chain joins TRBV7-8 to TRBJ1-1, with D perhaps matching TRBD1 (6 bases). The ends were cut back, 1 base at V and 2 bases at J, with 14 bases in the middle. The CDR3 length is 16 residues. Germline V gene sequence: CDR1 SGHVS, CDR2 FQNEAQ. The CDR3 loop reads CASSLVRGAGNTEAFF. DNA of the CDR3: TGTGCCAGCAGCTTAGTCAGGGGAGCAGGCAACACTGAAGCTTTCTTT. The whole variable domain, remainder taken from reference TRBV7-8 and TRBJ1-1, is GAGVSQSPRYKVAKRGQDVALRCDPISGHVSLFWYQQALGQGPEFLTYFQNEAQLDKSGLPSDRFFAERPEGSVSTLKIQRTQQEDSAVYLCASSLVRGAGNTEAFFGQGTRLTVV.

V usage is TRBV28 and J usage is TRBJ2-7; TRBD1 agrees at 8 bases. Germline V gene sequence: CDR1 MDHEN, CDR2 SYDVKM. V trimming: 5 bases; J trimming: 3 bases; junction bases outside the gene matches: 9. The CDR3 totals 15 residues. This CDR3 reads CASSPHPGQGYEQYF. Here the CDR3 DNA reads TGTGCCAGCAGTCCGCACCCCGGACAGGGCTACGAGCAGTACTTC.

This chain links TRBV7-2 with TRBJ2-2; the match to TRBD2 covers 8 bases. The CDR3 sequence is 18 residues long. Trimming took 6 bases from V and 0 from J; bases not matched to a gene: 12. Per germline, CDR1 SGHTA and CDR2 FQGNSA. In DNA form, the CDR3 reads TGTGCCAGCAGTTTCTCGGGAGCGGGGGCGTCGAACACCGGGGAGCTGTTTTTT. Protein sequence: CASSFSGAGASNTGELFF.

This clonotype was recorded at least ten times. The V gene is TRBV19, the J gene TRBJ1-2; no definite D call. CDR3 length: 14 amino acids. Deletions cut 1 base from V and 8 bases from J, with 14 bases between. Looked up from germline, CDR1 is LNHDA and CDR2 is SQIVND (reference sequence). The CDR3: CASSIVAAAGGYTF. The CDR3 region has the DNA TGTGCCAGTAGTATAGTTGCGGCAGCTGGGGGCTACACCTTC.

CDR3 bases: TGCAGCGTTGAGGGGACTAGCGGGGGGGCAGATACGCAGTATTTT. This encodes CSVEGTSGGADTQYF. The chain employs TRBV29-1 and TRBJ2-3, with TRBD2 matching over 16 bases. Trimming at V came to 3 bases and at J to 4 bases, leaving 1 base not matched to a gene. From germline, CDR1 is SQVTM and CDR2 ANQGSEA. The CDR3 covers 15 residues.

On this clonotype itself: A much larger clone is a single base away; this may be a read error. V is TRBV19 and J is TRBJ1-1, with D unresolved. There are 15 residues in the CDR3. V lost 1 base and J lost 2, with 11 bases in between. Germline-derived CDR1 and CDR2 are LNHDA and SQIVND (reference sequence). CDR3 region: CASSIGLQENTEAFF. CDR3 nucleotides: TGTGCCAGTAGTATAGGGTTGCAGGAAAACACTGAAGCTTTCTTT.

V usage is TRBV10-3 and J usage is TRBJ1-5; D is unclear. Germline CDR1 and CDR2: ENHRY and SYGVKD. CDR3 length equals 10 residues. V lost 5 bases, J lost 14 bases, and 10 bases lay in between. The CDR3 DNA follows: TGTGCCATCAGTCAGGCCTACGAGCATTTT. Translating gives CAISQAYEHF.

V usage is TRBV3-1 and J usage is TRBJ2-2; D uncertain. CDR1 LGHDT and CDR2 YNNKEL come from the germline V gene (reference sequence). V was trimmed by 2 bases and J by 5 bases, leaving 3 bases between them. This CDR3 is built from 12 residues. The CDR3, as DNA: TGTGCCAGCAGCCAACAAACCGGGGAGCTGTTTTTT. This translates into CASSQQTGELFF.

The CDR3 region is CASSLVGLAGGETQYF. As DNA, the CDR3 is TGTGCCAGCAGCTTAGTCGGACTAGCGGGGGGAGAGACCCAGTACTTC. The chain has TRBV7-8 and TRBJ2-5; 14 bases agree with TRBD2. This CDR3 comprises 16 residues. Germline trimming cut 1 base from V and 4 bases from J; bases unmatched to any gene: 2. The germline gives CDR1 SGHVS, CDR2 FQNEAQ.

In this sample, this clonotype turned up a few times. A much larger clone sits a single nucleotide away, making a read error possible. The chain carries TRBV20-1 and TRBJ2-7, with unresolved D. CDR1 is DFQATT and CDR2 is SNEGSKA in the germline V gene (reference sequence). The CDR3 runs 14 residues. The CDR3 DNA is TGCAGTGCTAGTAGGTCGCGAGGTGGAGTCGAGCGGTACTTC. Translating gives CSASRSRGGVERYF.